This entry features one T cell receptor (beta chain) sequence. This receptor's antigen is unknown. No much larger clone is present one base from it, and per-base qualities are unavailable. Exclusion was applied to patients with uncontrolled infections, other autoimmune diseases, pregnancy or lactation. Diagnoses were established on the basis of clinical symptoms, serum thyroxine and TRAb, thyroid ultrasound, and orbital computed tomography. Total RNA was extracted with Trizol reagent, and quality was checked on an Agilent 2100 Bioanalyzer. The TCR beta CDR3 regions were amplified from the RNA transcripts. A first-round RT-PCR of the TCR CDR3 used the HTBI primer set with the Qiagen OneStep RT-PCR kit. The libraries were constructed in a second round of multiplex PCR and then size-selected and purified. Paired-end sequencing of the libraries was performed with 100 bp reads on an Illumina HiSeq2000. The authors processed their data as follows. SOAPnuke was used to process the raw data, removing reads that contained adapters or uncalled bases, had a mean Phred below 15, or lacked an exact match to the constant primer or identifier. High-quality paired reads were merged with COPE v1.2.5, and unique nucleotide sequences were defined as clonotypes. Clonotypes were aligned to IMGT TRBV, TRBD and TRBJ reference segments using MiTCR v1.1. The analysis included only V-J combinations with a frequency above 0.0001, which together covered 99% to 99.2% of the repertoires. A TCS score was defined as the ratio of F50 (clonal expansion) to E x V (chaos), with BLOSUM62-based TCRdist applied between CDR3 peptides within each V-J. Welch's t-statistics and random forest reduced 514 V-J features to 13, which were used in a naive Bayes classifier (R e1071). The Morisita-Horn index was used to measure how similar the thyroid and blood repertoires were. The public reads were run again by TCRdb, first through fastp at Q25 and then through MiXCR, and only productive beta chains were kept. Here each entry gathers all rows of one CDR3 protein and keeps the most common genes and DNA. TCRdb, rather than the study authors, made the V and J calls. In all, the sample holds roughly 500,000 distinct CDR3 sequences, and about 46% of those were seen once. Of the sample, about two fifths is held by the ten largest clones.

The data were taken from a study of T cells in Graves' hyperthyroidism and ophthalmopathy (dated by TCRdb to the late 2010s). Background for the entire study: To identify TCR V-J signatures that set the groups apart, the researchers used a discovery cohort of about a hundred patients, made up of under 45 with Graves' ophthalmopathy and some 55 with stable Graves' hyperthyroidism. An independent validation cohort of under 20 hyperthyroidism patients and 17 patients who later progressed to ophthalmopathy tested prospective prediction of ophthalmopathy. The roughly 100 discovery patients were randomly split 7:3 into training and test sets. In six Graves' hyperthyroidism patients, the study also compared T-cell repertoires from thyroid tissue with T-cell repertoires from blood. Following sampling, methimazole starting at 30 mg daily was given to hyperthyroidism patients, and high-dose intravenous methylprednisolone was given to ophthalmopathy patients. TCR Vbeta CDR3 sequencing of 120 to 150 peripheral blood samples (fewer than 45 ophthalmopathy, 75 to 80 hyperthyroidism and approximately 17 progressor patients) is reported in the paper.

The paper's findings and limits, for the study overall: Most expanded thyroid clonotypes (frequency above 0.001) were also detected in blood, a finding suggesting that blood repertoires may reflect thyroid immune responses. No statistical method was used to set the sample size in advance, and investigators knew the group allocation. Ophthalmopathy was separated from stable hyperthyroidism by a 13 V-J signature model, with approximately 86% sensitivity and approximately 81% specificity obtained in cross-validation and 80%/75% obtained in testing. In validation, the model predicted progression to ophthalmopathy with roughly 70% sensitivity and 72% to 85% specificity, a median of 6.5 months before onset.

Its CDR3 holds 14 amino acids, cysteine through phenylalanine. The retained sequence is limited to the CDR3, 42 bases, with the frame set at the first base. The germline V gene supplies CDR1 SNHLY and CDR2 FYNNEI. V and J are truncated by 5 bases and 6 bases respectively, leaving an intervening sequence of 15 bases. This TCR came from an adult woman with Graves' disease, either hyperthyroidism or ophthalmopathy (not recorded which). The specimen was peripheral blood or thyroid tissue (not recorded which). The chain is made from TRBV2 and TRBJ2-3; the D region is possibly TRBD1 or TRBD2, each matching across 5 bases. The CDR3 corresponds to CASSPRDLLDTQYF. The sequence in DNA is TGTGCCAGCAGTCCCCGGGACCTCTTGGATACGCAGTATTTT.